This T cell receptor (beta chain) was recorded in a study of blood T cell repertoires in COVID-19. Turning to the study itself: The samples span acute and convalescent COVID-19 from the United States, Italy and Spain. Sample material is recorded as cDNA or gDNA derived from T cells, B-cell-depleted T cells, or PBMCs.

The germline V gene has CDR1 MNHEY and CDR2 SVGEGT. The V segment lost 2 bases and the J segment 0 bases; nucleotides outside the gene matches: 6. This CDR3 has 19 amino acids. Source study methods: Reference gene primer amplification gave nucleated cell count estimates. The protocol was immunoSEQ multiplex PCR, while the TCRdb copy is restricted to in-frame clones and leaves out a portion. V, J and clone size are those of that table, while D and trimming were read from the DNA. Among more than 110,000 clones listed, 70% to 80% were seen once. The source of this sequence is a man aged 55 to 70 with acute or convalescent COVID-19. Sequencing was carried out using peripheral blood. The rearrangement uses TRBV6-2 or TRBV6-3 and TRBJ2-2; TRBD2 aligns across 13 bases. CDR3 sequence reads: CASSYALAGGPTNTGELFF. In nucleotides, the CDR3 is TGTGCCAGCAGTTACGCACTAGCGGGAGGGCCAACGAACACCGGGGAGCTGTTTTTT.